A selection of T cell receptor beta chains follows, all from one sample in a study of T cells of healthy individuals. TCRdb itself ran the 5' RACE reads through MiXCR, one entry per CDR3 protein. Here the sample spans some 82,000 distinct CDR3 sequences, 4% to 5.5% being singletons. Source of these receptors: a female donor in good health. The CDR3 runs from the conserved cysteine through the conserved F or W. D genes are given only for firm matches. Clone size, where shown, is once, few, many, or a class for clones that have expanded.

clone_size j_call d_call v_call cdr3_nt cdr3_aa
NA TRBJ1-1 NA TRBV7-9 TGTGCCAGCAGCTCACAGCTCAACACTGAAGCTTTCTTT CASSSQLNTEAFF
many TRBJ2-2 NA TRBV11-2 TGTGCCAGCAGCTTAGGCCCAAGGGGTGGAGAGCTGTTTTTT CASSLGPRGGELFF
NA TRBJ2-1 TRBD2 TRBV7-9 TGTGCCAGCAGCCCGGGAGCGGGGCCCTACAATGAGCAGTTCTTC CASSPGAGPYNEQFF
few TRBJ1-6 NA TRBV10-3 TGTGCCATCAGTGTACAGGGTGGAAATTCACCCCTCCACTTT CAISVQGGNSPLHF
many TRBJ2-1 TRBD2 TRBV11-2 TGTGCCAGCAGCTTAGAAGGACTAGCGAACAATGAGCAGTTCTTC CASSLEGLANNEQFF
NA TRBJ1-1 NA TRBV12-3/TRBV12-4 TGTGCCAGCAGTTTCAGGGGTGAAGCTTTCTTT CASSFRGEAFF
many TRBJ2-1 NA TRBV7-9 TGTGCCAGCAGCTTAGAGGGCGGCCACAATGAGCAGTTCTTC CASSLEGGHNEQFF
few TRBJ2-5 TRBD2 TRBV20-1 TGCAGTGCTCCCCCAGCGGGAGGGGGAGAGACCCAGTACTTC CSAPPAGGGETQYF
many TRBJ1-2 TRBD1 TRBV7-2 TGTGCCAGCAGCCCTCAAGGACAGGGCTATGGCTACACCTTC CASSPQGQGYGYTF
few TRBJ2-1 NA TRBV5-1 TGCGCCAGCAGCACCCTCAGGGGTGGAACCTACAATGAGCAGTTCTTC CASSTLRGGTYNEQFF
many TRBJ2-6 NA TRBV28 TGTGCCAGCAGTTTTGCAGGCATCTCTGGGGCCAACGTCCTGACTTTC CASSFAGISGANVLTF
few TRBJ2-7 TRBD2 TRBV2 TGTGCCAGCAGGGAACTAGCGGGTCGCGTCTCTGGGCAGTACTTC CASRELAGRVSGQYF
few TRBJ1-4 NA TRBV2 TGTGCCAGCAGTGTAATGGGCTCAACTAATGAAAAACTGTTTTTT CASSVMGSTNEKLFF
NA TRBJ2-1 TRBD2 TRBV5-4 TGTGCCAGCTTAGGGACTAGCGGCAATGAGCAGTTCTTC CASLGTSGNEQFF
many TRBJ1-5 NA TRBV7-2 TGTGCCAGCAGCTTCAGGGGCAGCAATCAGCCCCAGCATTTT CASSFRGSNQPQHF
NA TRBJ1-5 NA TRBV7-2 TGTGCCAGCAGCTTAGCGCCCTATAGCAATCAGCCCCAGCATTTT CASSLAPYSNQPQHF
many TRBJ1-6 NA TRBV2 TGTGCCAGCAGGGGGGACGGGCATGGTTCACCCCTCCACTTT CASRGDGHGSPLHF
few TRBJ1-5 TRBD1 TRBV6-2/TRBV6-3 TGTGCCAGCAGTTACCAAGCCGGACAGGGGGTTTGGAAGCCCCAGCATTTT CASSYQAGQGVWKPQHF
NA TRBJ2-5 NA TRBV3-2 TGTGCCAGCAGCCAAGAGCGAACACTAGCGGGGCAAGAGACCCAGTACTTC CASSQERTLAGQETQYF
many TRBJ2-7 TRBD2 TRBV4-1 TGCGCCAGCAGCCAAGATCGCGGGCGGGGGGTAAAGGACGAGCAGTACTTC CASSQDRGRGVKDEQYF
many TRBJ2-7 NA TRBV6-6 TGTGCCAGCAGTTACTCGATAGGGGGGAGCTCCTACGAGCAGTACTTC CASSYSIGGSSYEQYF
many TRBJ2-2 TRBD2 TRBV14 TGTGCCAGCAGCCAAGATGCGGGAGTTAGAGGGGAGCTGTTTTTT CASSQDAGVRGELFF
many TRBJ2-7 TRBD2 TRBV30 TGTGCCTGGAGTAGGCTAGCGGGCTACGAGCAGTACTTC CAWSRLAGYEQYF
NA TRBJ1-1 NA TRBV5-4 TGTGCCAGCAGCTTGGCGGGGGGCGGAAGAGCTTTCTTT CASSLAGGGRAFF
many TRBJ2-3 TRBD2 TRBV4-3 TGCGCCAGCAGCACACAACTAGCGGGAGGAAGCACAGATACGCAGTATTTT CASSTQLAGGSTDTQYF
many TRBJ1-2 TRBD1 TRBV29-1 TGCAGCGTCGAAAAGACAGGGGACTATGGCTACACCTTC CSVEKTGDYGYTF
many TRBJ2-5 NA TRBV5-1 TGCGCCAGCAGTCCCGACAGCGTCCAGACCCAGTACTTC CASSPDSVQTQYF
many TRBJ2-5 NA TRBV24-1 TGTGCCACCAGTGAGGCCACGCAGGGGCGCCAAGAGACCCAGTACTTC CATSEATQGRQETQYF
many TRBJ2-1 NA TRBV7-3 TGTGCCAGCAGGTCCATAGACAATGAGCAGTTCTTC CASRSIDNEQFF
many TRBJ1-1 NA TRBV18 TGTGCCAGCTCACCGGCCCCCGCGGACACGATTGAAGCTTTCTTT CASSPAPADTIEAFF
NA TRBJ1-2 NA TRBV10-3 TGTGCCATCAGTGAGTCTCCGGGTCCGAGAGGCTACACCTTC CAISESPGPRGYTF
few TRBJ2-2 NA TRBV28 TGTGCCAGCCGGGTGGATGGGAGGTCCGCGAACACCGGGGAGCTGTTTTTT CASRVDGRSANTGELFF
NA TRBJ1-5 NA TRBV6-6 TGTGCCAGCAGATCGGGGGCCGGGCGGCCCCAGCATTTT CASRSGAGRPQHF
many TRBJ2-1 TRBD2 TRBV10-2 TGCGCCAGCAGTGACACCGGGAGGGCCGGGGAGCAGTTCTTC CASSDTGRAGEQFF
NA TRBJ2-1 TRBD2 TRBV20-1 TGCAGTGCTTGGGAATCTAGCGGGAGGGGTGAGCAGTTCTTC CSAWESSGRGEQFF
many TRBJ1-1 NA TRBV11-2 TGTGCCAGCCCCTCCCACCTCGGGGACCTGGTGAACACTGAAGCTTTCTTT CASPSHLGDLVNTEAFF
NA TRBJ2-1 NA TRBV5-5 TGTGCCAGCAGCTTGGGCCTTGAGCAGTTCTTC CASSLGLEQFF
many TRBJ1-5 NA TRBV29-1 TGCAGCGTTGAAGAGGGCAGAGACCAGCCCCAGCATTTT CSVEEGRDQPQHF
few TRBJ1-2 TRBD1 TRBV6-6 TGTGCCAGCAGGCCCGTTCCCGGGACAGCTAACTATGGCTACACCTTC CASRPVPGTANYGYTF
many TRBJ2-1 TRBD1 TRBV7-2 TGTGCCAGCAGCCTAGACACAACAGGGGTGCACAATGAGCAGTTCTTC CASSLDTTGVHNEQFF
few TRBJ2-2 TRBD1 TRBV11-2 TGTGCCAGCAGCTTGGGACAGACCAACACCGGGGAGCTGTTTTTT CASSLGQTNTGELFF
NA TRBJ2-1 NA TRBV20-1 TGCAGTGCTAGGGGTTCAGGGGGAGGACTAAGCTCCTACAATGAGCAGTTCTTC CSARGSGGGLSSYNEQFF
once TRBJ1-6 NA TRBV4-1 TGCGCCAGCAGCCAATTGCCAGCGGATAATTCACCCCTCCACTTT CASSQLPADNSPLHF
many TRBJ2-3 TRBD2 TRBV4-1 TGCGCCAGCAGCCAAGATCTGCCGGGAGGACTCATCACAGATACGCAGTATTTT CASSQDLPGGLITDTQYF
NA TRBJ2-1 TRBD1 TRBV7-2 TGTGCCAGCAGCCAGTCCGGGACAGGCCGGAATGAGCAGTTCTTC CASSQSGTGRNEQFF
few TRBJ1-6 NA TRBV6-5 TGTGCCAGCAGTTACGAGGACAGTATTAATTCACCCCTCCACTTT CASSYEDSINSPLHF
few TRBJ1-1 NA TRBV6-2/TRBV6-3 TGTGCCAGCAGTTACTCACGGGCCAGAAAGAGAATCACTGAAGCTTTCTTT CASSYSRARKRITEAFF
few TRBJ2-3 TRBD1 TRBV19 TGTGCCAGCGGGGACAGGGGGTTGGATACGCAGTATTTT CASGDRGLDTQYF
many TRBJ1-1 NA TRBV7-8 TGTGCCAGCAGCCTAGTCAGGGTAGGCACTGAAGCTTTCTTT CASSLVRVGTEAFF
few TRBJ1-6 TRBD1 TRBV4-3 TGCGCCAGCAGCCAAGAGGGACAGGGACGGTCACCCCTCCACTTT CASSQEGQGRSPLHF